This T cell receptor beta chain was recorded in a study of CD8+ T cells in alopecia areata. Study outcomes and limitations: Among patients, TCR sharing was less clear than in mice, a difference possibly due in part to HLA diversity in the patient population. Affected lesional scalp, above all in alopecia totalis/universalis, was more clonal than normal scalp.

Researchers gathered lesional scalp punch biopsies and peripheral blood from patients with alopecia areata. Note on this clone: The antigen is undetermined.

Extraction of RNA preceded its reverse transcription into cDNA, which served as the sequencing template. Some clones are missing from TCRdb's copy, which holds only in-frame ones; the method was immunoSEQ multiplex PCR. The table includes fewer than 200,000 clones, 67% detected once. The CDR3 totals 13 residues. The germline gives CDR1 GTSNPN, CDR2 SVGIG (reference sequence). J lost 8 bases, V lost 3 bases, and 5 bases had no gene match. The chain employs TRBV30 and TRBJ1-4, with TRBD1 matching over 8 bases. Specimen: CD8+ T cells sorted from blood, collected at week 0. The receptor was derived from a human donor with alopecia areata. CDR3 sequence (DNA): TGTGCCTGGAGAGTCAGGGGGCACGAAAAACTGTTTTTT. Translation gives CAWRVRGHEKLFF.